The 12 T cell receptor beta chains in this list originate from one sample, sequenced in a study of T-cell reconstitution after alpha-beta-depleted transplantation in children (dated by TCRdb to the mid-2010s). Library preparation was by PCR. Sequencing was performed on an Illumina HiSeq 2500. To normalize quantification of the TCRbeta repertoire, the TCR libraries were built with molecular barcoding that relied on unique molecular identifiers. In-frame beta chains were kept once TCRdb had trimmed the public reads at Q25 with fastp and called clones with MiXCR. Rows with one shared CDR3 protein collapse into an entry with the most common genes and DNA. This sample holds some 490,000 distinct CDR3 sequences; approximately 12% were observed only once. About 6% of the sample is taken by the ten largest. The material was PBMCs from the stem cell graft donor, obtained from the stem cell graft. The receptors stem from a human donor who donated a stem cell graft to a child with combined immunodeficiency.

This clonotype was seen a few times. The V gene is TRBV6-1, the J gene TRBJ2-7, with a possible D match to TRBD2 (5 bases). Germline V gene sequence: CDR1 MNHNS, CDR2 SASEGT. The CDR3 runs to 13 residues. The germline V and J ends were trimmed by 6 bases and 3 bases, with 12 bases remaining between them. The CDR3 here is CASRESGDYEQYF. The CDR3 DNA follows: TGTGCCAGCAGAGAGAGCGGTGACTACGAGCAGTACTTC.

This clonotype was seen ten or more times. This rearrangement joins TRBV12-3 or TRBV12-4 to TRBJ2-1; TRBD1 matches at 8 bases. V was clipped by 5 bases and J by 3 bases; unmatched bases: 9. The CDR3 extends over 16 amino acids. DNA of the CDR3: TGTGCCAGCAGTCCCGGGACAGGCGATAACTACAATGAGCAGTTCTTC. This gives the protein CASSPGTGDNYNEQFF.

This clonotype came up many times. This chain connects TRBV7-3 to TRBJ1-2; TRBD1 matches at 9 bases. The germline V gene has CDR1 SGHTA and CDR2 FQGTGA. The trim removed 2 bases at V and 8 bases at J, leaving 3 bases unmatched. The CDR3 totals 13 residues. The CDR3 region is CASSLDTGGGYTF. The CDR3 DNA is TGTGCCAGCAGCTTAGACACAGGGGGCGGCTACACCTTC.

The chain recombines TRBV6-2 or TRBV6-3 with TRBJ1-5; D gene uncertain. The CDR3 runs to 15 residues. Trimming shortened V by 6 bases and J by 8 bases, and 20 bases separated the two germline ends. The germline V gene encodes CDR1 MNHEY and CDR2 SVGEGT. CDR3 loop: CASSPIFGEGEPQHF. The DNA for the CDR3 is TGTGCCAGCAGCCCTATATTCGGGGAGGGAGAGCCCCAGCATTTT.

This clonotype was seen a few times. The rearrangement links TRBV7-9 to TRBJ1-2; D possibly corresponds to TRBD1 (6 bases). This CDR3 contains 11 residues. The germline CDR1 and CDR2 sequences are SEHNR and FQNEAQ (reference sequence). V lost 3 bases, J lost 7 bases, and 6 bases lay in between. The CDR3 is CASSFRGGYTF. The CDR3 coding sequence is TGTGCCAGCAGCTTCAGGGGTGGCTACACCTTC.

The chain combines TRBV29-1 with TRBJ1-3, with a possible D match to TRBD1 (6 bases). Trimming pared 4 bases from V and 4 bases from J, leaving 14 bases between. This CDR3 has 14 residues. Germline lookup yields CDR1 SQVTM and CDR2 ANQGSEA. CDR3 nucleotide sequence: TGCAGCGTTGCAGCGGGGGCAGAAGGAAACACCATATATTTT. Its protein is CSVAAGAEGNTIYF.

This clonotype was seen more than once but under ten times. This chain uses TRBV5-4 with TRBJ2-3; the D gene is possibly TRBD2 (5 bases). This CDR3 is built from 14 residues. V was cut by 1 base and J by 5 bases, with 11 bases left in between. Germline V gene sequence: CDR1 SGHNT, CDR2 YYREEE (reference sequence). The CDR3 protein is CASSLRIEGDTQYF. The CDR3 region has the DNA TGTGCCAGCAGCTTGAGGATTGAGGGAGATACGCAGTATTTT.

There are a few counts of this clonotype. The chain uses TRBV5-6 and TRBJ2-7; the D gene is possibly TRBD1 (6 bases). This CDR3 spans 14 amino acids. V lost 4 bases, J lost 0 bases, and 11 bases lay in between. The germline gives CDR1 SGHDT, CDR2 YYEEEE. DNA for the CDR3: TGTGCCAGCAGCCAGGGACACCACTCCTACGAGCAGTACTTC. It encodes CASSQGHHSYEQYF.

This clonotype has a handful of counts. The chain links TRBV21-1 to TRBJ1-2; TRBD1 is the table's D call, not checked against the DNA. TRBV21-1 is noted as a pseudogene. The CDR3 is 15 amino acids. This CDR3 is CASSKAGQGCEGYTF. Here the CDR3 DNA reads TGTGCCAGCAGCAAAGCCGGACAGGGGTGTGAGGGCTACACCTTC.

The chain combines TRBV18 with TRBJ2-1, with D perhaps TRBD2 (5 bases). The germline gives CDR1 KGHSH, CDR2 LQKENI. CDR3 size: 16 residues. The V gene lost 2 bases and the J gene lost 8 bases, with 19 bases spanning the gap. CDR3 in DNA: TGTGCCAGCTCACCATATCTAGCCCAAGAAGGCGATGAGCAGTTCTTC. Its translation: CASSPYLAQEGDEQFF.

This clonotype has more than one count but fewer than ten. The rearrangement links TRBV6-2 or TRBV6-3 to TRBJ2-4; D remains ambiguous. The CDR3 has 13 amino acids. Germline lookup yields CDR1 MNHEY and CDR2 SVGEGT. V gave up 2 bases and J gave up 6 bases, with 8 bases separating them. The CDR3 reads CASSYPRLNIQYF. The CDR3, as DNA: TGTGCCAGCAGTTACCCGCGATTAAACATTCAGTACTTC.

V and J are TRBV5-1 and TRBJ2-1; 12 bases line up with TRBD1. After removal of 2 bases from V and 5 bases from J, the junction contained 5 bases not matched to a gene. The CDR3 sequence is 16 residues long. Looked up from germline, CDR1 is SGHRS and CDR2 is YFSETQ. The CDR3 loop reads CASSLGTGGRNNEQFF. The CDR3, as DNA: TGCGCCAGCAGCTTAGGGACAGGGGGCCGAAACAATGAGCAGTTCTTC.